Following are 19 T cell receptor beta chains from one sample sequenced in a study of CD8+CD57+ T cells in acquired aplastic anemia. Profiles of TCR beta VDJ and CDR3 were generated from a genomic DNA template. Via MiXCR, TCRdb re-called the reads, giving one row per CDR3 protein. The sample gives 100,000 to 150,000 distinct CDR3 sequences, nearly 40% of which show up once; 2.6% is in the top ten. Only patients with CD8+CD57+ cell expansion on flow cytometry were chosen for sequencing. The specimen sequenced was sorted CD4+, CD8+, or CD8+CD57+ T cells (not recorded which) from PBMCs. The receptors originated from a human donor with aplastic anemia.

Concerning this clonotype: A read error may account for a junction end that differs from germline. The genes are TRBV5-1 and TRBJ1-6; D gene ambiguous. The CDR3 length is 12 residues. Germline assignment: CDR1 SGHRS and CDR2 YFSETQ. CDR3 amino acids: CASSRMISPPHF. The CDR3, as DNA: TGCGCCAGCAGTCGTATGATCTCACCCCCCCACTTT. Full variable domain (remainder filled in from reference TRBV5-1 and TRBJ1-6): KAGVTQTPRYLIKTRGQQVTLSCSPISGHRSVSWYQQTPGQGLQFLFEYFSETQRNKGNFPGRFSGRQFSNSRSEMNVSTLELGDSALYLCASSRMISPPHFGNGTRLTVT.

The chain recombines TRBV29-1 with TRBJ2-1; D not certain. Deletions cut 3 bases from V and 7 bases from J, with 4 bases between. This CDR3 region has 10 residues. Per the germline V gene, CDR1 is SQVTM and CDR2 is ANQGSEA. DNA of the CDR3: TGCAGCGTTGACCATAATGAGCAGTTCTTC. The encoded protein is CSVDHNEQFF.

CDR3 nucleotides: TGTGCCAGCAGTGAGGGGGACAGGCTGGCCCTCCACTTT. The encoded protein is CASSEGDRLALHF. This chain joins TRBV2 and TRBJ1-6; TRBD1 agrees at 8 bases. V shed 3 bases, J shed 14 bases, and the junction held 6 bases outside the gene matches. This CDR3 has 13 amino acids. Germline CDR1 reads SNHLY; CDR2 reads FYNNEI.

The chain couples TRBV4-1 to TRBJ2-7; 11 nucleotides agree with TRBD2. This CDR3 region has 15 residues. Germline-derived CDR1 and CDR2 are MGHRA and YSYEKL. Germline trimming cut 6 bases from V and 0 bases from J; bases unmatched to any gene: 4. CDR3 nucleotides: TGCGCCAGCAGAGCGACTAGCGGGATCTCCTACGAGCAGTACTTC. Amino acids: CASRATSGISYEQYF.

The chain has TRBV24-1 and TRBJ1-1; no firm D call. This CDR3 comprises 12 residues. Trimming stripped 2 bases from V and 4 bases from J, with 4 bases between. The V gene's germline CDR1 is KGHDR and CDR2 SFDVKD. CDR3 bases: TGTGCCACCAGTGATTCTCGCACTGAAGCTTTCTTT. Encoded protein: CATSDSRTEAFF.

This clonotype was detected many times. The chain is built from TRBV29-1 and TRBJ1-1, with D tentatively TRBD1 (6 bases). The CDR3 is 15 residues long. The germline V gene has CDR1 SQVTM and CDR2 ANQGSEA. With 0 bases removed from V and 3 bases from J, the gap between germline ends came to 14 bases. The CDR3 DNA follows: TGCAGCGTTGAAGATCATCGGGGGCTGGACACTGAAGCTTTCTTT. Its translation: CSVEDHRGLDTEAFF.

The rearrangement links TRBV6-1 to TRBJ1-1; D ambiguous. Germline assignment: CDR1 MNHNS and CDR2 SASEGT. This CDR3 region has 14 residues. The germline V and J ends were trimmed by 11 bases and 3 bases, with 19 bases remaining between them. CDR3 coding DNA: TGTGCCGGCGGAAGGTGGGTGGGAGACACTGAAGCTTTCTTT. Its translation: CAGGRWVGDTEAFF.

The chain has TRBV20-1 and TRBJ2-1; 7 bases are a match to TRBD2. This CDR3 is 15 amino acids long. Germline V gene sequence: CDR1 DFQATT, CDR2 SNEGSKA (reference sequence). With 1 base clipped from V and 8 bases from J, the junction kept 11 bases outside the gene matches. CDR3 in amino acids: CSARAGTTYFDEQFF. The CDR3 DNA follows: TGCAGTGCTAGAGCGGGGACTACCTATTTCGATGAGCAGTTCTTC.

Turning to this clonotype: A much more abundant neighbour one base away suggests this may be a read error. The rearrangement links TRBV10-3 to TRBJ1-6; D is unresolved. In germline, CDR1 is ENHRY, CDR2 SYGVKD. V was trimmed by 6 bases and J by 3 bases, leaving 12 bases between them. The CDR3 is 15 amino acids. CDR3 sequence (DNA): TGTGCCATCAGAGAAAACCGCAACTATAATTCACCCCTCCACTTT. Protein: CAIRENRNYNSPLHF.

In its sample, this clonotype was seen many times. The chain employs TRBV20-1 and TRBJ2-7; 11 bases line up with TRBD2. CDR3 size: 13 residues. V shed 6 bases and J 6 bases; nucleotides not matched to a gene: 7. Per germline, CDR1 DFQATT and CDR2 SNEGSKA (reference sequence). The CDR3 nucleotides read TGCAGTGCCCAGACTAGCGGGGCGTCCGAGCAGTACGTC. It is translated as CSAQTSGASEQYV.

J is TRBJ2-7 and V is TRBV15, with TRBD2 matching over 15 bases. V shed 4 bases and J 6 bases; nucleotides not matched to a gene: 4. The CDR3 sequence is 15 residues long. Per the germline V gene, CDR1 is LNHNV and CDR2 is YYDKDF (reference sequence). CDR3 sequence reads: CATSIGTSGGFEQYF. CDR3 nucleotides: TGTGCCACCAGCATCGGGACTAGCGGGGGGTTCGAGCAGTACTTC.

This rearrangement joins TRBV5-1 to TRBJ2-7; no clear D gene. With 2 bases removed from V and 5 bases from J, the gap between germline ends came to 8 bases. The CDR3 length is 12 residues. CDR1 is SGHRS, CDR2 YFSETQ, per germline. The CDR3 coding sequence is TGCGCCAGCAGCTTAAATCCCCACGAGCAGTACTTC. The encoded protein is CASSLNPHEQYF.

This clonotype was observed at least ten times. CDR3 in amino acids: CASSLSGAGPYGYTF. The DNA of the CDR3 is TGTGCCAGCAGTTTATCAGGGGCTGGCCCCTATGGCTACACCTTC. The chain carries TRBV12-3 or TRBV12-4 and TRBJ1-2, with a tentative D call TRBD1 (6 bases). The CDR3 is 15 residues long. V was pared by 2 bases and J by 4 bases, with 14 bases between.

This sequence joins TRBV5-1 and TRBJ2-3; 7 bases match TRBD2. The CDR3 is 16 amino acids. After removal of 4 bases from V and 2 bases from J, the junction contained 10 bases not matched to a gene. Germline V gene lookup returns CDR1 SGHRS and CDR2 YFSETQ. The CDR3 reads CASSPNLGGNTDTQYF. In DNA form, the CDR3 reads TGCGCCAGCAGCCCTAACTTGGGGGGGAACACAGATACGCAGTATTTT.

This clonotype was seen at least ten times. The CDR3 DNA sequence: TGTGCCAGCAGCCGAGACAGGGGGCTAAGAGCTTTCTTT. This translates into CASSRDRGLRAFF. The chain links TRBV7-2 to TRBJ1-1; 10 nucleotides line up with TRBD1. CDR3 length: 13 residues. Germline trimming cut 5 bases from V and 10 bases from J; bases unmatched to any gene: 7. Germline V gene data show CDR1 as SGHTA and CDR2 as FQGNSA.

This clonotype came up many times. The CDR3 does not close with the conserved phenylalanine or tryptophan, likely indicating a read error. The limits of the CDR3 on the DNA are not certain, so only TCRdb's listed CDR3 is given. The V and J genes are TRBV28 and TRBJ1-4. The CDR3 is 11 amino acids in total, end residues counted. CDR1 is MDHEN and CDR2 is SYDVKM in the germline V gene. CDR3 loop: CASSSRTSVGL.

The table lists this clonotype with a few counts. V usage is TRBV5-4 and J usage is TRBJ1-2; the D gene is possibly TRBD1 (5 bases). From germline, CDR1 is SGHNT and CDR2 YYREEE (reference sequence). There are 14 residues in the CDR3. The V gene lost 2 bases and the J gene lost 8 bases, with 16 bases spanning the gap. As DNA, the CDR3 is TGTGCCAGCAGCTTTGATAGGGGTAGTGGGGGCTACACCTTC. Its translation is CASSFDRGSGGYTF.

This rearrangement joins TRBV5-1 to TRBJ2-7; a possible D gene is TRBD2 (5 bases). Germline loops: CDR1 SGHRS, CDR2 YFSETQ. Between the trimmed V and J ends, which lost 0 bases and 5 bases, there was a span of 12 bases. The CDR3 length is 14 residues. The CDR3 loop reads CASSLGYGVDEQYF. CDR3 DNA: TGCGCCAGCAGCTTGGGATACGGGGTCGACGAGCAGTACTTC.

This clonotype showed up many times. The chain joins TRBV7-2 to TRBJ2-7, with 7 bases lining up with TRBD1. Germline values: CDR1 SGHTA, CDR2 FQGNSA. The ends lost 6 bases at V and 3 bases at J; junction bases unmatched: 5. This CDR3 region has 13 residues. DNA for the CDR3: TGTGCCAGCAGTCGGGACAGAAGCTACGAGCAGTACTTC. Translated, it gives CASSRDRSYEQYF.